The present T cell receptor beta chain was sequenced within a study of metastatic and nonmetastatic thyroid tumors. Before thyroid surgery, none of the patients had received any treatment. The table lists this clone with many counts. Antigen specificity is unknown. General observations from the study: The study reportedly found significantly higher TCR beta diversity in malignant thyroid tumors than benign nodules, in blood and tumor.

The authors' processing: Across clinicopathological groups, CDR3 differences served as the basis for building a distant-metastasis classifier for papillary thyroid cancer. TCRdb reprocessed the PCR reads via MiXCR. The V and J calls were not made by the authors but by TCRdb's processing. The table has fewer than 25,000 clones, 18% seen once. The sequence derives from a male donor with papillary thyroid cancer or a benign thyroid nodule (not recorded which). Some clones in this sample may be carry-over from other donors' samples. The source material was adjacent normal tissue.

The CDR3 DNA sequence: TGTGCCAGCAGCTTCGGACAGGGAGGAAACACCGGGGAGCTGTTTTTT. This translates into CASSFGQGGNTGELFF. The chain couples TRBV7-3 to TRBJ2-2, with 8 bases aligning to TRBD1. V lost 3 bases and J lost 2; bases outside the gene matches: 5. The CDR3 is made up of 16 amino acids. The germline CDR1 and CDR2 sequences are SGHTA and FQGTGA.